What follows is one TCR beta chain and its context. Both iRepertoire HTBI primers and Arm-PCR of CDR3 regions were used to build the TCR beta libraries. As processed by the authors: Spanning all samples, the identified segments comprised some 60 TRBV and about 13 TRBJ. MiXCR was run by TCRdb on the multiplex PCR reads, yielding one entry per CDR3 protein. What appears here as the V and J calls and clone size reflects TCRdb's work, not the paper's. The table lists around 400,000 distinct CDR3 sequences, roughly 25% of them singletons. The sample is drawn from a study of regulatory T cells in long-lasting Graves disease. Trimming took off 2 bases at V and 1 base at J, with 13 bases between the two ends. In germline, CDR1 is SGHRS, CDR2 YFSETQ. This CDR3 spans 17 amino acids. Described time point: persistent/refractory GD, antithyroid drugs over 5 years with positive TRAb. The TCR library used RNA extracted from PBMCs.

This TCR derives from a woman in her forties with Graves disease. The material sequenced was peripheral blood mononuclear cells (PBMCs), taken when the disease was refractory, from a patient treated with antithyroid drugs. The chain carries TRBV5-1 and TRBJ2-6, with D unclear. DNA for the CDR3: TGCGCCAGCAGCTTTTGGTTGGACGGATCTGGGGCCAACGTCCTGACTTTC. This encodes CASSFWLDGSGANVLTF.